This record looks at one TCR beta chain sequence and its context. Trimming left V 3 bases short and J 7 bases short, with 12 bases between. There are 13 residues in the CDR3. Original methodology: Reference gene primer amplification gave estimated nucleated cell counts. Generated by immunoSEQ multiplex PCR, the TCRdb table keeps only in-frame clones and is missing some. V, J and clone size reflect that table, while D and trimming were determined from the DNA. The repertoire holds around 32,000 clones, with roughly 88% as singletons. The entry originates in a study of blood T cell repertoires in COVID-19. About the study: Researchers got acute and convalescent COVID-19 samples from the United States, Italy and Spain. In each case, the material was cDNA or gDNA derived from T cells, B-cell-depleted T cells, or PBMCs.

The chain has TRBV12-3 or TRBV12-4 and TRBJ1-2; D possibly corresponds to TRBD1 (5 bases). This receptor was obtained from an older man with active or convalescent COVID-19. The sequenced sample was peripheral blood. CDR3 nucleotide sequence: TGTGCCAGCAGTTTTAGAGGGGAGGGTGGCTACACCTTC. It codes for CASSFRGEGGYTF.